This TCR beta chain was identified during a study of regulatory T cells in long-lasting Graves disease. Overall study findings and caveats: Not thyroid tissue but only peripheral blood was studied. Accuracy was possibly reduced by small sample size.

Arm-PCR of CDR3 regions and iRepertoire HTBI primers were used to build TCR beta libraries. One entry per CDR3 protein results from TCRdb running MiXCR on the multiplex PCR reads. Here the sample spans around 250,000 distinct CDR3 sequences, 20% being singletons. This sample's time point: newly diagnosed GD, antithyroid drugs for less than 3 months. Extracted PBMC RNA gave rise to the TCR library. The patient group derived from an endocrinology department in Xi'an, China. With V trimmed by 5 bases and J by 4 bases, 11 bases remained unmatched. The CDR3 sequence is 17 residues long. Germline V gives CDR1 SGHTA, CDR2 FQGTGA. This clonotype was counted only a few times. Its antigen is undetermined.

The sequence derives from a female donor with Graves disease. The chain recombines TRBV7-3 with TRBJ2-2; 9 nucleotides match TRBD1. The sequenced sample was peripheral blood mononuclear cells (PBMCs), obtained at new diagnosis, from a patient treated with antithyroid drugs. The CDR3 protein is CASSRSNRGLGTGELFF. The DNA of the CDR3 is TGTGCCAGCAGCCGAAGCAACAGGGGGCTGGGCACCGGGGAGCTGTTTTTT.